The following is a TCR beta chain sequence with its context. At the DNA level, this CDR3 is encoded by other sequences in the same sample as well. The sample comes from a study of shared clonotypes between healthy human individuals. At the level of the study: CD8 memory received one plate per donor, CD8 naive two, CD4 memory three and CD4 naive three.

An even split of each subset's genomic DNA across several immunoSEQ plates was performed. The DNA input per sorted-subset replicate PCR was 200 ng, corresponding to 25,000 to 30,000 T cell genomes. Repertoires were generated with immunoSEQ multiplex PCR, while TCRdb's copy carries only in-frame clones and drops some. The repertoire has about 2 million clones, 85% to 95% of them found once; the top ten carry 0.1% to 0.15%. All participating donors were Caucasian adults from Nashville, Tennessee. The junction had 1 base not matched to a gene; V was cut back by 1 base and J by 2 bases. CDR1 is SEHNR and CDR2 is FQNEAQ in the germline V gene (reference sequence). The CDR3 has 15 residues.

The J gene is TRBJ2-5, the V gene TRBV7-9; 10 bases line up with TRBD2. This TCR derives from a man between 18 and 35 years old in good health. The sample consisted of naive CD4+ T cells sorted from blood. Subset noted: CD45RA+ positively selected. The DNA for the CDR3 is TGTGCCAGCAGCTTAGAACTAGCGGGACAAGAGACCCAGTACTTC. This translates into CASSLELAGQETQYF.